The 29 T cell receptor beta chains below come from one sample, sequenced in a study of somatic mutations in cytotoxic T cells in rheumatoid arthritis. Assay used: immunoSEQ multiplex PCR; TCRdb lists only in-frame clones, some missing. The repertoire has roughly 16,000 clones, about 80% of them found once; the top ten carry roughly 4.9%. The sequencing sample was made of CD8+ T cells sorted from blood. The receptors shown here come from an adult with rheumatoid arthritis.

This sequence joins TRBV30 and TRBJ2-2; D is unresolved. Germline CDR1 and CDR2: GTSNPN and SVGIG (reference sequence). Trimming left V 3 bases short and J 1 base short, with 6 bases between. The CDR3 has 13 amino acids. CDR3 amino acids: CAWSWGNTGELFF. CDR3 coding DNA: TGTGCCTGGAGCTGGGGGAACACCGGGGAGCTGTTTTTT.

The chain is built from TRBV7-9 and TRBJ2-5; D is tentatively TRBD1 or TRBD2 (5 bases each). Gene TRBJ2-7 matches the end of the DNA better, so the J call may be wrong. This CDR3 spans 18 amino acids. Germline lookup yields CDR1 SEHNR and CDR2 FQNEAQ (reference sequence). The CDR3 protein is CASSFLGGPTRTLYEQYF. CDR3 DNA sequence: TGTGCCAGCAGCTTTCTTGGGGGTCCAACCCGTACCCTCTACGAGCAGTACTTC.

The chain uses TRBV5-6 and TRBJ2-1; 7 nucleotides match TRBD2. Germline lookup yields CDR1 SGHDT and CDR2 YYEEEE. The CDR3 extends over 12 amino acids. The V and J ends lost 3 bases and 9 bases, in that order; junction bases with no gene match: 3. CDR3 nucleotide sequence: TGTGCCAGCAGCTGGGGGGAGGGTGAGCAGTTCTTC. It encodes CASSWGEGEQFF.

Here the CDR3 DNA reads TGTGCCACGCAGACCGGGGTAGCCAAAAACATTCAGTACTTC. Translating gives CATQTGVAKNIQYF. This chain uses TRBV13 with TRBJ2-4; possibly TRBD2 for D (5 bases). CDR3 size: 14 residues. V was shortened by 10 bases and J by 0 bases, with 13 bases between the two germline ends. Germline V gene sequence: CDR1 PRHDT, CDR2 FYEKMQ (reference sequence).

The rearrangement joins TRBV19 to TRBJ2-1; TRBD2 matches at 13 bases. Germline trimming cut 3 bases from V and 1 base from J; bases unmatched to any gene: 0. Looked up from germline, CDR1 is LNHDA and CDR2 is SQIVND (reference sequence). CDR3 length: 16 residues. CDR3 nucleotides: TGTGCCAGTAGTATGGGACTAGCGGGGTCCTACAATGAGCAGTTCTTC. Protein: CASSMGLAGSYNEQFF.

This chain joins TRBV4-1 and TRBJ1-1, with D uncertain. Per the germline V gene, CDR1 is MGHRA and CDR2 is YSYEKL. This CDR3 is 16 amino acids long. Trimming took 0 bases from V and 7 from J, leaving 18 bases between them. CDR3 sequence (DNA): TGCGCCAGCAGCCAAGACCTCTCTTTGATTCGGGGTGAAGCTTTCTTT. Translated, it gives CASSQDLSLIRGEAFF.

As for this clone: An end of the junction does not agree with germline; a read error may underlie this. The chain uses TRBV6-5 and TRBJ2-7, with TRBD2 as a possible D gene (7 bases). The CDR3 extends over 15 amino acids. Germline assignment: CDR1 MNHEY and CDR2 SVGAGI. CDR3 sequence: CASSYSAGASSEQYF. The CDR3 DNA follows: TGTGCCAGCAGTTACTCCGCGGGGGCGTCCTCCGAGCAGTACTTC.

The chain has TRBV6-5 and TRBJ2-5; D possibly corresponds to TRBD1 (6 bases). V lost 5 bases and J lost 5, with 18 bases in between. The germline gives CDR1 MNHEY, CDR2 SVGAGI. This CDR3 spans 15 amino acids. This CDR3 is CASSAGQTGGETQYF. The CDR3 DNA is TGTGCCAGCAGTGCTGGACAGACCGGTGGGGAGACCCAGTACTTC.

The chain has TRBV27 and TRBJ2-1; a possible D gene is TRBD1 (5 bases). The CDR3 totals 14 residues. Germline V gene lookup returns CDR1 MNHEY and CDR2 SMNVEV (reference sequence). V lost 5 bases to trimming and J lost 5 bases, with 13 bases between them. Written as DNA, the CDR3 is TGTGCCAGCAGTATACAGGTATCCCACAATGAGCAGTTCTTC. The encoded protein is CASSIQVSHNEQFF.

The chain carries TRBV5-1 and TRBJ2-1; 9 bases match TRBD2. Germline loops: CDR1 SGHRS, CDR2 YFSETQ. The V segment lost 4 bases and the J segment 12 bases; nucleotides outside the gene matches: 5. The CDR3 runs to 12 residues. In DNA, the CDR3 is TGCGCCAGCAGCCAAAAACTAGCGGGGCAGTTCTTC. As protein: CASSQKLAGQFF.

The J gene is TRBJ2-7, the V gene TRBV6-5; 10 nucleotides align to TRBD1. Per the germline V gene, CDR1 is MNHEY and CDR2 is SVGAGI. The junction had 12 bases not matched to a gene; V was cut back by 7 bases and J by 6 bases. This CDR3 comprises 15 residues. The CDR3 nucleotides are TGTGCCAGCAAATCTTGGACAGGGGGATTTTCCGAGCAGTACTTC. Protein product: CASKSWTGGFSEQYF.

This chain links TRBV5-6 with TRBJ2-1; no firm D call. Trimming left V 2 bases short and J 7 bases short, with 10 bases between. This CDR3 region has 13 residues. Germline V gives CDR1 SGHDT, CDR2 YYEEEE. The CDR3 sequence: CASSLVSWNEQFF. The CDR3, as DNA: TGTGCCAGCAGCTTAGTTTCTTGGAATGAGCAGTTCTTC.

This rearrangement joins TRBV27 to TRBJ1-2; the D is unclear. V shed 4 bases and J shed 0 bases, with 6 bases lying between them. Germline loops: CDR1 MNHEY, CDR2 SMNVEV (reference sequence). The CDR3 covers 13 residues. CDR3 loop: CASSSGANYGYTF. In nucleotides, the CDR3 is TGTGCCAGCAGTTCCGGAGCTAACTATGGCTACACCTTC.

The rearrangement links TRBV5-4 to TRBJ1-2; D may be TRBD1 (6 bases). CDR3 size: 14 residues. CDR1 and CDR2 from the germline V gene are SGHNT and YYREEE (reference sequence). The germline V and J ends were trimmed by 6 bases and 13 bases, with 25 bases remaining between them. CDR3 sequence reads: CASNIRGLAWEGTF. Here the CDR3 DNA reads TGTGCCAGCAACATCAGGGGACTGGCGTGGGAAGGCACCTTC.

The chain has TRBV7-9 and TRBJ1-3; D ambiguous. CDR1 is SEHNR, CDR2 FQNEAQ, per germline (reference sequence). V shed 1 base and J shed 2 bases, with 9 bases lying between them. This CDR3 contains 15 residues. The CDR3: CASSLDWGTGNTIYF. The CDR3 DNA reads as TGTGCCAGCAGCTTAGATTGGGGAACTGGAAACACCATATATTTT. Looking up the rest from reference TRBV7-9 and TRBJ1-3 gives the full variable domain: DTGVSQNPRHKITKRGQNVTFRCDPISEHNRLYWYRQTLGQGPEFLTYFQNEAQLEKSRLLSDRFSAERPKGSFSTLEIQRTEQGDSAMYLCASSLDWGTGNTIYFGEGSWLTVV.

The chain employs TRBV29-1 and TRBJ1-2; D gene ambiguous. V lost 8 bases, J lost 0 bases, and 10 bases lay in between. Per the germline V gene, CDR1 is SQVTM and CDR2 is ANQGSEA. The CDR3 length is 12 residues. The CDR3 nucleotides read TGCAGCCACTTGGCCTCTAACTATGGCTACACCTTC. This codes for CSHLASNYGYTF.

The chain joins TRBV30 to TRBJ1-4; 9 nucleotides line up with TRBD1. The CDR3 is 16 residues long. Germline assignment: CDR1 GTSNPN and CDR2 SVGIG (reference sequence). The V gene end was trimmed by 2 bases and the J gene end by 7 bases; junction bases not matched to a gene: 11. The CDR3 region is CAWSSGTGYEGEKLFF. DNA of the CDR3: TGTGCCTGGAGTTCAGGGACAGGGTATGAAGGTGAAAAACTGTTTTTT.

The chain has TRBV5-5 and TRBJ2-7; D unresolved. Germline CDR1 SGHKS, CDR2 YYEKEE (reference sequence). V lost 2 bases, J lost 2 bases, and 5 bases lay in between. The CDR3 consists of 12 residues. CDR3 protein: CASSLDTYEQYF. In DNA form, the CDR3 reads TGTGCCAGCAGCTTAGATACCTACGAGCAGTACTTC. Supplemented by reference TRBV5-5 and TRBJ2-7, the full variable domain reads DAGVTQSPTHLIKTRGQQVTLRCSPISGHKSVSWYQQVLGQGPQFIFQYYEKEERGRGNFPDRFSARQFPNYSSELNVNALLLGDSALYLCASSLDTYEQYFGPGTRLTVT.

As concerns this clone: Sequence at one end of the junction differs from germline and may be a read error. The DNA of the CDR3 is TGTGCCAGCACTGAAGGCCCTGGCTACACCTTC. This encodes CASTEGPGYTF. The chain links TRBV25-1 to TRBJ1-2; D remains ambiguous. This CDR3 comprises 11 residues. CDR1 and CDR2 from the germline V gene are MGHDK and SYGVNS.

The V call is TRBV11-3, the J call TRBJ2-5, with TRBD2 as a possible D gene (6 bases). The DNA end is more similar to TRBJ2-7, so the J call may be wrong. The CDR3 totals 13 residues. Germline CDR1 and CDR2: SGHNT and YENEEA. As DNA, the CDR3 is TGTGCCAGCAGCTTAGATCTGGGGGGCGAGCAGTACTTC. Protein sequence: CASSLDLGGEQYF.

V and J are TRBV9 and TRBJ1-6; D remains ambiguous. Germline loops: CDR1 SGDLS, CDR2 YYNGEE. CDR3 length equals 13 residues. Trimming stripped 0 bases from V and 8 bases from J, with 6 bases between. The CDR3 DNA reads TGTGCCAGCAGCGTAGGGTCAGATTCACCCCTCCACTTT. Translating gives CASSVGSDSPLHF.

This clone showed up just once. This chain joins TRBV6-1 and TRBJ1-5; 7 nucleotides match TRBD1. Germline V gives CDR1 MNHNS, CDR2 SASEGT. The length of the CDR3 is 19 residues. The junction had 16 bases not matched to a gene; V was cut back by 2 bases and J by 3 bases. This CDR3 reads CASSENGEVATGINQPQHF. CDR3 coding DNA: TGTGCCAGCAGTGAAAACGGAGAAGTTGCGACAGGGATCAATCAGCCCCAGCATTTT.

There are a few counts of this clone. This chain links TRBV30 with TRBJ1-1; D perhaps matches TRBD1 (5 bases). The germline V gene has CDR1 GTSNPN and CDR2 SVGIG (reference sequence). The V end was cut by 0 bases, the J end by 12 bases, with 11 bases between. This CDR3 contains 11 residues. The CDR3 DNA reads as TGTGCCTGGAGTGTGGGACCTTCGCCTTTCTTT. Its protein is CAWSVGPSPFF.

Only a few counts were recorded for this clone. The CDR3 region is CAWTGDGNTEAFF. CDR3 coding DNA: TGTGCCTGGACAGGGGATGGGAACACTGAAGCTTTCTTT. The V gene is TRBV30, the J gene TRBJ1-1; tentatively, D is TRBD1 (6 bases). The CDR3 consists of 13 residues. V gave up 4 bases and J gave up 1 base, with 10 bases separating them. CDR1 is GTSNPN, CDR2 SVGIG, per germline (reference sequence).

The chain carries TRBV5-6 and TRBJ1-3, with D possibly TRBD1 on 5 matching bases. The length of the CDR3 is 18 residues. V gave up 0 bases and J gave up 3 bases, with 19 bases separating them. Germline CDR1 SGHDT, CDR2 YYEEEE. The CDR3 DNA is TGTGCCAGCAGCTTGGAATTCGGGGACCTAAAACTTGGAAACACCATATATTTT. Translated, it gives CASSLEFGDLKLGNTIYF.

The table lists this clone with a few counts. The gene calls are TRBV9 and TRBJ1-2; TRBD1 is a possible D gene (6 bases). Trimming removed 3 bases at V and 7 bases at J, with 16 bases between. The CDR3 spans 14 residues. Germline CDR1 and CDR2: SGDLS and YYNGEE. The chain's CDR3 is CASSGPTGGLGYTF. Written as DNA, the CDR3 is TGTGCCAGCAGCGGTCCGACAGGAGGGCTTGGCTACACCTTC.

This clone has just a few counts. The chain uses TRBV15 and TRBJ1-2; no firm D call. Germline loops: CDR1 LNHNV, CDR2 YYDKDF (reference sequence). CDR3 size: 13 residues. V lost 1 base, J lost 4 bases, and 7 bases lay in between. In DNA form, the CDR3 reads TGTGCCACCAGCAGAGTGAACAGCTATGGCTACACCTTC. Encoded protein: CATSRVNSYGYTF.

This clone has more than one count but fewer than ten. The chain employs TRBV2 and TRBJ2-7, with D perhaps given as TRBD1 or TRBD2 (5 bases each). V lost 0 bases and J lost 11, with 14 bases in between. The CDR3 is 13 residues long. Germline CDR1 reads SNHLY; CDR2 reads FYNNEI. The DNA of the CDR3 is TGTGCCAGCAGTGAAGCGCAGGGACGGAAGGAGTACTTC. Its protein product is CASSEAQGRKEYF.

The V and J genes are TRBV27 and TRBJ2-5; TRBD2 agrees at 7 bases. Germline lookup yields CDR1 MNHEY and CDR2 SMNVEV (reference sequence). With V trimmed by 8 bases and J by 2 bases, 5 bases remained unmatched. CDR3 length: 13 residues. The CDR3 reads CASRAGTQETQYF. The CDR3, as DNA: TGTGCCAGCCGAGCGGGGACTCAAGAGACCCAGTACTTC.